These T cell receptor beta chains were read from a single sample in a study of blood T cell repertoires in COVID-19. Produced via immunoSEQ multiplex PCR; TCRdb's table is partial and in-frame only. The data show approximately 20,000 clones, with about 88% seen just once and 25% to 30% held by the top ten. The specimen was peripheral blood. These TCRs come from a human donor with active COVID-19. The donor label of this sample is uncertain. Both conserved end residues are part of each CDR3. A D gene is named only where the DNA matches it firmly. The listing skips clone size in some rows; elsewhere it reads once, few, many or a size class.

j_call	clone_size	v_call	d_call	cdr3_nt	cdr3_aa
TRBJ2-3	NA	TRBV5-4	TRBD1	TGTGCCAGCAGCTTGGCAACTAGGGGGCGCGGAAGCACAGATACGCAGTATTTT	CASSLATRGRGSTDTQYF
TRBJ1-2	NA	TRBV5-5	NA	TGTGCCAGCAGCTTTCCGCTCGGCTATGGCTACACCTTC	CASSFPLGYGYTF
TRBJ2-1	NA	TRBV24-1	TRBD2	TGTGCCACCAGTATTAGCGGGAGTATCAATGAGCAGTTCTTC	CATSISGSINEQFF
TRBJ2-1	NA	TRBV29-1	NA	TGCAGCGTTGATAGGGGCGCGCGTGAGCAGTTCTTC	CSVDRGAREQFF
TRBJ2-7	NA	TRBV19	TRBD1	TGTGCCAGTCAGCCGGGACAGGGGGCCTACGAGCAGTACTTC	CASQPGQGAYEQYF
TRBJ2-2	once	TRBV11-1	NA	TGTGCCAGCAGCCGAGATTACACCGGGGAGCTGTTTTTT	CASSRDYTGELFF
TRBJ1-1	NA	TRBV28	NA	TGTGCCACCACGACAGGGAACACTGAAGCTTTCTTT	CATTTGNTEAFF
TRBJ2-5	NA	TRBV15	NA	TGTGCCACCCGAGGGCTAGCTCCCCAAGAGACCCAGTACTTC	CATRGLAPQETQYF
TRBJ2-7	NA	TRBV10-1	NA	TGCGCCAGCACCCTGCTGCAGGGGGGCAGCTACGAGCAGTACTTC	CASTLLQGGSYEQYF
TRBJ1-2	few	TRBV29-1	NA	TGCAGCGTTGAACCGGGAAATGGCTACACCTTC	CSVEPGNGYTF